This TCR beta chain appears in the sequencing data of a study of B cell selection in AIRE deficiency. This clone is labeled large (0.1 to 1%). The target antigen is unknown. TCRdb's table, derived via immunoSEQ multiplex PCR, lists solely in-frame clones and lacks some. The profile shows tens of thousands of clones, over 90% of them singletons. Whole-study results and caveats: Healthy donors alone shared around 33% of roughly 4,000 Treg sequences; patients alone 8.5% to 10%. Tconv and Treg cells from AIRE-deficient patients resembled healthy donors in TCRBV usage, CDR3 length and diversity. Roughly 29% of healthy-shared Treg TCRbeta sequences appeared in patient Tconv cells. With only TCRbeta sequenced, 35% to 45% of shared healthy Treg sequences overlapped Tconv.

V was trimmed by 4 bases and J by 7 bases, leaving 18 bases between them. The CDR3 has 14 amino acids. CDR1 and CDR2 (germline): SGHKS, YYEKEE (reference sequence). Sorted regulatory T cells were CD4-positive, CD25-high and CD127-low or negative. This chain connects TRBV5-5 to TRBJ2-7; D is undetermined. This TCR came from a human donor with AIRE deficiency. The sequenced material came from Tregs sorted from PBMCs. The CDR3 DNA is TGTGCCAGCAGCCTCCGGGTAATAGCAGGAGAGCAGTACTTC. Protein product: CASSLRVIAGEQYF.